A single sample is the source of the 6 T cell receptor beta chains below, sequenced in a study of neoadjuvant anti-PD-1 for oral cavity cancer. Time point denoted: after neoadjuvant nivolumab, at surgical resection. Assay: immunoSEQ multiplex PCR; the TCRdb copy retains only in-frame clones and omits some. The sample holds about 13,000 clones; over 55% are singletons and the top ten take under 3.5%. Sequences were derived from PBMCs, sampled after nivolumab (anti-PD-1) treatment. These receptors came from a person aged 35-79 years with oral cavity squamous cell carcinoma.

The chain carries TRBV27 and TRBJ2-3; possibly TRBD2 for D (6 bases). The CDR3 runs to 17 residues. Germline CDR1 and CDR2: MNHEY and SMNVEV (reference sequence). With 5 bases removed from V and 0 bases from J, the gap between germline ends came to 18 bases. CDR3 sequence (DNA): TGTGCCAGCAGTACCCAAGGCGGGACCTATAGCACAGATACGCAGTATTTT. Protein product: CASSTQGGTYSTDTQYF.

The rearrangement links TRBV13 to TRBJ2-1, with 7 bases aligning to TRBD2. Germline V lookup: CDR1 PRHDT, CDR2 FYEKMQ (reference sequence). V was pared by 4 bases and J by 8 bases, with 14 bases of the junction left unmatched. The CDR3 is made up of 16 amino acids. CDR3 sequence: CASSSGVTGEGHEQFF. The CDR3 DNA is TGTGCCAGCAGCTCGGGAGTCACGGGGGAGGGTCATGAGCAGTTCTTC.

This chain connects TRBV28 to TRBJ1-1; 9 bases line up with TRBD1. This CDR3 comprises 13 residues. J lost 6 bases, V lost 6 bases, and 5 bases had no gene match. The germline CDR1 and CDR2 sequences are MDHEN and SYDVKM. The CDR3: CASRPGQGPEAFF. Here the CDR3 DNA reads TGTGCCAGCAGGCCGGGACAGGGCCCTGAAGCTTTCTTT.

The table lists this clone with a few counts. The chain recombines TRBV2 with TRBJ2-1; D is perhaps TRBD2 (6 bases). Trimming pared 9 bases from V and 7 bases from J, leaving 13 bases between. The CDR3 has 12 residues. Germline lookup yields CDR1 SNHLY and CDR2 FYNNEI. The CDR3 sequence: CARSGVNNEQFF. The CDR3 DNA is TGTGCCAGGTCGGGAGTGAATAATGAGCAGTTCTTC.

V and J are TRBV10-3 and TRBJ2-1; 7 positions match TRBD2. With 4 bases clipped from V and 6 bases from J, the junction kept 9 bases outside the gene matches. There are 15 residues in the CDR3. Germline CDR1 reads ENHRY; CDR2 reads SYGVKD. The CDR3 coding sequence is TGTGCCATCAGTGCGTTCGGACTAGGTGGCAATGAGCAGTTCTTC. It yields the protein CAISAFGLGGNEQFF.

This clone was seen more than once but under ten times. This rearrangement joins TRBV19 to TRBJ2-4; maybe TRBD2 (5 bases). CDR3 length equals 13 residues. Germline assignment: CDR1 LNHDA and CDR2 SQIVND (reference sequence). V shed 4 bases and J shed 9 bases, with 13 bases lying between them. The CDR3 nucleotides read TGTGCCAGTAGTACCCCGACTAAGGGCATTCAGTACTTC. This codes for CASSTPTKGIQYF.